This T cell receptor (beta chain) was identified in a study of blood T cell repertoires in COVID-19. Some clones are missing from TCRdb's copy, which holds only in-frame ones; the method was immunoSEQ multiplex PCR. Found here are 160,000 or so clones, 75% to 80% of them singletons; the top ten hold approximately 13%. Trimming pared 6 bases from V and 8 bases from J, leaving 20 bases between. CDR1 and CDR2 (germline): SGHNT, YYREEE (reference sequence). The CDR3 length is 14 residues. The chain combines TRBV5-4 with TRBJ1-1; D not certain. The source of this sequence is a woman older than 75 with acute or convalescent COVID-19. Sequencing used peripheral blood. CDR3 sequence reads: CASTPTPRSGEAFF. Here the CDR3 DNA reads TGTGCCAGCACCCCCACCCCTCGAAGCGGAGAAGCTTTCTTT.